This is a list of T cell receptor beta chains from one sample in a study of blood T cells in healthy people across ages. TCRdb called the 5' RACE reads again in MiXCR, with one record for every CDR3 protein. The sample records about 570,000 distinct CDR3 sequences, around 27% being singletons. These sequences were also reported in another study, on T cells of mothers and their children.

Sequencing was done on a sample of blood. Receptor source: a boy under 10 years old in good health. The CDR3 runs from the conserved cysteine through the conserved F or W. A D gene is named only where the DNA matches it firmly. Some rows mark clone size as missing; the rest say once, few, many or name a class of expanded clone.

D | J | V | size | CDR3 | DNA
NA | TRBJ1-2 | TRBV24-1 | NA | CATSVGDNYGYTF | TGTGCCACCAGTGTGGGGGATAACTATGGCTACACCTTC
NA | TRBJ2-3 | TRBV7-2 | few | CASSLLVYPDRDTQYF | TGTGCCAGCAGCTTATTGGTATACCCCGACCGGGATACGCAGTATTTT
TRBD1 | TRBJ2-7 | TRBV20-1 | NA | CSARDRAGGSYEQYF | TGCAGTGCTAGAGATCGGGCAGGGGGTTCCTACGAGCAGTACTTC
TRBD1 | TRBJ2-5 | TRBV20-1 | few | CSAPRQGETQYF | TGCAGTGCCCCCCGACAGGGAGAGACCCAGTACTTC
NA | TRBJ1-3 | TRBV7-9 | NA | CAPVLLSGNTIYF | TGTGCCCCCGTCCTTCTCTCTGGAAACACCATATATTTT
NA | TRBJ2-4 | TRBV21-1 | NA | CASSLGAGGRRLAKNIQYF | TGTGCCAGCAGTTTAGGGGCCGGTGGCCGTCGGTTAGCCAAAAACATTCAGTACTTC
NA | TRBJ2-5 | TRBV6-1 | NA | CASSGGVLRETQYF | TGTGCCAGCAGTGGCGGAGTATTGAGGGAGACCCAGTACTTC
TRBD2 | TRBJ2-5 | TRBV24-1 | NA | CATSDGTSGVPIQYF | TGTGCCACCAGTGATGGGACTAGCGGAGTGCCAATCCAGTACTTC
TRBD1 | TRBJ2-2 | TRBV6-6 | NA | CASRRQGAGTGELFF | TGTGCCAGCAGAAGACAGGGGGCCGGCACCGGGGAGCTGTTTTTT
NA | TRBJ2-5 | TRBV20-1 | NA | CSAIKGIEETQYF | TGCAGTGCTATAAAGGGTATAGAAGAGACCCAGTACTTC
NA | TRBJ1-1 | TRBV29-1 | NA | CSVRRPGEGTEAFF | TGCAGCGTTCGACGCCCGGGGGAGGGGACTGAAGCTTTCTTT
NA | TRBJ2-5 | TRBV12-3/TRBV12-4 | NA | CASSFTMGKREAQYF | TGTGCCAGCAGTTTCACAATGGGGAAGAGAGAGGCCCAGTACTTC
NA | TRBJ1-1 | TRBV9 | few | CASSVEGGTEAFF | TGTGCCAGCAGCGTAGAGGGGGGAACTGAAGCTTTCTTT
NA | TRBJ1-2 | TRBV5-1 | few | CASSLVGGEQGLRSGYTF | TGCGCCAGCAGCTTGGTTGGAGGTGAACAGGGACTAAGGAGTGGCTACACCTTC
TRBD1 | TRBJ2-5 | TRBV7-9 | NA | CASSITQGAALETQYF | TGTGCCAGCAGCATCACACAGGGGGCCGCCCTAGAGACCCAGTACTTC
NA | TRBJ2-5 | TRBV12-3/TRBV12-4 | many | CASSPLSQETQYF | TGTGCCAGCAGTCCCCTGTCCCAAGAGACCCAGTACTTC
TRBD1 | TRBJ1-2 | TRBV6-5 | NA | CASSYQGGTRDGYTF | TGTGCCAGCAGTTACCAGGGGGGGACAAGGGATGGCTACACCTTC